This T cell receptor beta chain comes out of a study of blood T cell repertoires in COVID-19. Across the whole study: Samples of COVID-19 (acute and convalescent) were obtained from the United States, Italy and Spain.

In Seattle, patients joined the study during active infection and were tracked longitudinally. Original handling: Reference gene primer amplification in the assay estimated nucleated cell counts. The repertoire was sequenced with immunoSEQ multiplex PCR; TCRdb's copy has only in-frame clones and lacks some. Clonal size and the V and J genes are those of that table, whereas D and trimming came from the DNA. The sample contains 150,000 to 200,000 clones, almost 85% of which appear only once. In the case of this clone: One junction end does not reproduce the germline sequence, and a read error may be involved.

This CDR3 region has 15 residues. Germline V CDR1 and CDR2: SSHAT, FNYEAQ (reference sequence). The specimen sequenced was peripheral blood. The TCR comes from a woman of 80 years or more with COVID-19, enrolled during active disease. The V and J genes are TRBV7-7 and TRBJ1-3; TRBD1 might be the D (6 bases). The CDR3 loop reads CASSETDSSGNTIYF. For the CDR3, the DNA is TGTGCTAGCAGCGAAACGGACAGCTCTGGAAACACCATATATTTT.